The 7 T cell receptor beta chains reported below all come from one sample, sequenced in a study of CDR3 diversity in severe acne. TCRdb re-derived calls from the PCR reads in MiXCR, one entry per CDR3 protein. The sample yields around 100,000 distinct CDR3 sequences, 51% seen once. The sample comprised blood. Receptors originate from a male donor with acne.

This clonotype came up once. The rearrangement links TRBV20-1 to TRBJ2-6; TRBD2 matches 9 bases. The germline CDR1 and CDR2 sequences are DFQATT and SNEGSKA (reference sequence). CDR3 size: 16 residues. In DNA, the CDR3 is TGCAGCGCAGGACATAGCGGGAGCTCTGGGGCCAACGTCCTGACTTTC. Encoded protein: CSAGHSGSSGANVLTF.

Details on this clonotype: This likely comes from a read error, as the CDR3 has no conserved phenylalanine or tryptophan at its end. CDR3 in amino acids: CASSYSRQGAREKLFS. The CDR3 DNA is TGTGCCAGCAGTTACTCTCGACAGGGAGCGAGGGAAAAACTGTTTTCT. The V and J genes are TRBV6-5 and TRBJ1-4; 7 nucleotides align to TRBD1. With V trimmed by 0 bases and J by 8 bases, 9 bases remained unmatched. Germline CDR1 MNHEY, CDR2 SVGAGI. The CDR3 loop spans 16 amino acids.

This clonotype was seen only a few times. The gene calls are TRBV28 and TRBJ1-2, with D tentatively TRBD1 (5 bases). Germline assignment: CDR1 MDHEN and CDR2 SYDVKM. The CDR3 is made up of 14 amino acids. Trimming stripped 7 bases from V and 5 bases from J, with 17 bases between. The CDR3 DNA sequence: TGTGCCAGCATCCAAGCCCCGGACATTTATGGCTACACCTTC. Translating gives CASIQAPDIYGYTF.

The CDR3 region is CASSIDHTDYTDTQYF. In DNA, the CDR3 is TGTGCCAGTAGTATAGATCACACAGACTACACAGATACGCAGTATTTT. The genes are TRBV19 and TRBJ2-3; a weak D match, TRBD2 (5 bases). Per germline, CDR1 LNHDA and CDR2 SQIVND (reference sequence). Trimming removed 0 bases from V and 2 bases from J, with 12 bases in between. This CDR3 is 16 amino acids long.

This chain connects TRBV11-2 to TRBJ2-5, with D unclear. Trimming left V 1 base short and J 1 base short, with 10 bases between. The CDR3 contains 15 residues. CDR1 SGHAT and CDR2 FQNNGV come from the germline V gene. The CDR3 coding sequence is TGTGCCAGCAGCTTAGTTCTGTACAGCCAAGAGACCCAGTACTTC. It is translated as CASSLVLYSQETQYF.

The table lists this clonotype with a few counts. V and J are TRBV27 and TRBJ1-3, with 7 bases identical to TRBD1. Germline CDR1 is MNHEY and CDR2 is SMNVEV (reference sequence). The ends lost 6 bases at V and 3 bases at J; junction bases unmatched: 5. The CDR3 is made up of 14 amino acids. CDR3 sequence: CASRRQGYGNTIYF. The CDR3 nucleotides read TGTGCCAGCAGGCGACAGGGATATGGAAACACCATATATTTT.

The table lists this clonotype with many counts. The chain links TRBV7-9 to TRBJ2-3; the D gene is possibly TRBD1 (6 bases). The V and J ends lost 2 bases and 4 bases respectively, with 16 bases between them. The CDR3 totals 16 residues. Germline CDR1 is SEHNR and CDR2 is FQNEAQ (reference sequence). The CDR3 loop reads CASSLLGAAAADTQYF. As DNA, the CDR3 is TGTGCCAGCAGCTTATTGGGGGCGGCAGCGGCAGATACGCAGTATTTT.